One and the same sample provided the 17 T cell receptor beta chains below, sequenced in a study of CD8+CD57+ T cells in acquired aplastic anemia. Both TCR beta VDJ combination and CDR3 sequence profiling were carried out. Genomic DNA was the template for this profiling. TCRdb independently ran MiXCR on the reads; one entry per CDR3 protein. The sample includes 200,000 to 250,000 distinct CDR3 sequences, about 60% of them seen just once. The sequenced patients had an expansion of CD8+CD57+ cells seen by flow cytometry. The sample taken for sequencing was sorted CD4+, CD8+, or CD8+CD57+ T cells (not recorded which) from PBMCs. The receptors here all came from a human donor with aplastic anemia.

The chain combines TRBV15 with TRBJ1-3; maybe TRBD1 (6 bases). This CDR3 contains 17 residues. Deletions cut 0 bases from V and 3 bases from J, with 15 bases between. Germline V gene sequence: CDR1 LNHNV, CDR2 YYDKDF (reference sequence). CDR3 sequence reads: CATSREWQGTLGNTIYF. The CDR3 bases are TGTGCCACCAGCAGAGAGTGGCAGGGGACGCTTGGAAACACCATATATTTT.

The chain joins TRBV10-3 to TRBJ1-1; possibly TRBD1 for D (5 bases). In germline, CDR1 is ENHRY, CDR2 SYGVKD. V lost 5 bases and J lost 8, with 15 bases in between. The CDR3 is made up of 13 amino acids. This CDR3 reads CAISQSQGGEAFF. The CDR3 DNA sequence: TGTGCCATCAGTCAAAGTCAGGGAGGCGAAGCTTTCTTT.

This clonotype has only a few counts. The chain is built from TRBV20-1 and TRBJ2-7; no definite D call. Trimming removed 3 bases at V and 3 bases at J, with 12 bases between. The germline V gene encodes CDR1 DFQATT and CDR2 SNEGSKA (reference sequence). This CDR3 spans 13 amino acids. CDR3 protein: CSARPLRGYEQYF. The CDR3 DNA follows: TGCAGTGCTAGGCCCCTTAGAGGCTACGAGCAGTACTTC.

The chain has TRBV6-5 and TRBJ2-3; 7 nucleotides match TRBD1. CDR1 is MNHEY and CDR2 is SVGAGI in the germline V gene. This CDR3 has 15 residues. Trimming took 8 bases from V and 0 from J; bases not matched to a gene: 8. Here the CDR3 reads CASGYTGASTDTQYF. The CDR3, as DNA: TGTGCCAGCGGATACACAGGGGCCAGCACAGATACGCAGTATTTT.

This clonotype appeared a single time. V usage is TRBV14 and J usage is TRBJ1-2; TRBD1 matches at 8 bases. Per germline, CDR1 SGHDN and CDR2 FVKESK. The CDR3 is made up of 15 amino acids. J lost 8 bases, V lost 1 base, and 9 bases had no gene match. The CDR3 DNA sequence: TGTGCCAGCAGCCAAGTTCGACAGGGGCCTCTAGGCTACACCTTC. It is translated as CASSQVRQGPLGYTF.

Only one count was recorded for this clonotype. CDR3 residues: CASSTGLAGLSEQFF. The CDR3 DNA reads as TGTGCCAGTAGTACGGGACTAGCGGGACTCTCTGAGCAGTTCTTC. The chain recombines TRBV19 with TRBJ2-1, with 13 bases lining up with TRBD2. CDR3 length: 15 amino acids. CDR1 and CDR2 from the germline V gene are LNHDA and SQIVND (reference sequence). V gave up 4 bases and J gave up 9 bases; unmatched junction bases: 6.

This sequence joins TRBV10-2 and TRBJ2-1, with D perhaps matching TRBD1 or TRBD2 (6 bases each). CDR3 length equals 16 residues. V dropped 8 bases and J dropped 6 bases, with 23 bases sitting between them. Per germline, CDR1 WSHSY and CDR2 SAAADI. The CDR3 region is CASQGLGVVEGNEQFF. DNA of the CDR3: TGCGCCAGCCAGGGGTTAGGAGTGGTGGAGGGCAATGAGCAGTTCTTC.

This clonotype was detected a few times. The chain recombines TRBV7-2 with TRBJ2-1, with TRBD2 matching over 8 bases. Germline trimming cut 0 bases from V and 2 bases from J; bases unmatched to any gene: 3. In germline, CDR1 is SGHTA, CDR2 FQGNSA. The CDR3 is 16 amino acids. Here the CDR3 DNA reads TGTGCCAGCAGCTTAGCCGCGGGACTAGCCTACAATGAGCAGTTCTTC. Protein sequence: CASSLAAGLAYNEQFF.

V usage is TRBV20-1 and J usage is TRBJ1-2; D perhaps matches TRBD1 (5 bases). The CDR3 has 12 residues. Germline assignment: CDR1 DFQATT and CDR2 SNEGSKA (reference sequence). V shed 0 bases and J shed 7 bases, with 9 bases lying between them. The CDR3 DNA follows: TGCAGTGCTAGAGATGGGGCGACTGGCTACACCTTC. Protein: CSARDGATGYTF.

The rearrangement links TRBV15 to TRBJ2-7; 8 bases align to TRBD1. Unmatched junction bases numbered 10, after V lost 3 bases and J lost 6 bases. The CDR3 contains 15 residues. The germline CDR1 and CDR2 sequences are LNHNV and YYDKDF (reference sequence). The CDR3 loop is CATSSLTGQATEQYF. CDR3 in DNA: TGTGCCACCAGCAGCTTGACGGGACAGGCAACCGAGCAGTACTTC.

This clonotype was observed a few times. This chain uses TRBV10-1 with TRBJ1-2; no firm D call. This CDR3 has 10 residues. From germline, CDR1 is WNHNN and CDR2 SYGVQD (reference sequence). V lost 9 bases and J lost 5, with 7 bases in between. CDR3 bases: TGCGCCAGGTTGATATATGGCTACACCTTC. It specifies CARLIYGYTF.

This clonotype was counted a few times. The chain employs TRBV9 and TRBJ1-6; D may be TRBD1 (5 bases). CDR1 is SGDLS, CDR2 YYNGEE, per germline. V was shortened by 0 bases and J by 14 bases, with 12 bases between the two germline ends. The CDR3 is made up of 13 amino acids. The CDR3 spells CASSVAGGNTLHF. The CDR3 DNA sequence: TGTGCCAGCAGCGTAGCGGGGGGGAACACCCTCCACTTT.

The rearrangement links TRBV15 to TRBJ2-7; D perhaps matches TRBD1 (5 bases). This CDR3 is built from 13 residues. Germline CDR1 and CDR2: LNHNV and YYDKDF (reference sequence). Trimming took 5 bases from V and 2 from J, leaving 10 bases between them. The CDR3 spells CATSGWTPYEQYF. In nucleotides, the CDR3 is TGTGCCACCAGCGGGTGGACACCCTACGAGCAGTACTTC.

A few counts support this clonotype. The junction differs from germline at one of its ends, possibly a read error. This rearrangement joins TRBV7-2 to TRBJ1-5; a weak D match, TRBD1 (6 bases). The CDR3 is 12 amino acids. Germline CDR1 reads SGHTA; CDR2 reads FQGNSA. CDR3 bases: TGTGCCAGCACCTTAGGGGGTGAGCCCCAGCATTTT. Protein sequence: CASTLGGEPQHF.

This clonotype was picked up many times. CDR3 region: CATSDYGQGVGELFF. In nucleotides, the CDR3 is TGTGCCACCAGTGATTATGGACAGGGGGTAGGGGAGCTGTTTTTT. This sequence joins TRBV24-1 and TRBJ2-2; 10 positions match TRBD1. The V segment lost 2 bases and the J segment 8 bases; nucleotides outside the gene matches: 4. Germline-derived CDR1 and CDR2 are KGHDR and SFDVKD. CDR3 length equals 15 residues.

The chain is built from TRBV5-1 and TRBJ2-2; the D is unclear. V lost 0 bases to trimming and J lost 0 bases, with 9 bases between them. This CDR3 contains 16 residues. The germline V gene encodes CDR1 SGHRS and CDR2 YFSETQ. This CDR3 reads CASSLVSIANTGELFF. The CDR3 nucleotides read TGCGCCAGCAGCTTGGTCAGCATTGCGAACACCGGGGAGCTGTTTTTT.

The sample holds a few counts of this clonotype. The rearrangement uses TRBV2 and TRBJ2-3; TRBD2 aligns across 14 bases. The CDR3 spans 16 residues. Germline values: CDR1 SNHLY, CDR2 FYNNEI. Trimming at V came to 7 bases and at J to 4 bases, leaving 7 bases not matched to a gene. This CDR3 is CASTLTSGGASDTQYF. DNA of the CDR3: TGTGCCAGCACCCTGACTAGCGGGGGGGCCTCAGATACGCAGTATTTT.